This T cell receptor (beta chain) was documented in a study of glioma-infiltrating T cells. Germline values: CDR1 SGHVS, CDR2 FQNEAQ. V lost 0 bases to trimming and J lost 4 bases, with 9 bases between them. The CDR3 runs to 14 residues. This clonotype was counted ten times or more. Using RNA template, CDR3s of TCR alpha and beta were amplified with iRepertoire arm-PCR. Tissue mRNA or PBMC total RNA, about 85-400 ng, went into one-step reverse transcription and amplification. TCRdb re-derived calls from the multiplex PCR reads in MiXCR, one entry per CDR3 protein. The sample holds some 190,000 distinct CDR3 sequences; 32% are singletons and the top ten take around 20%.

V gene TRBV7-8 combines with J gene TRBJ1-1, with a weak D call TRBD1 (6 bases). The receptor's source is a human donor with low-grade glioma or glioblastoma, undergoing nonglioma brain surgery, or in good health (not recorded which). Sequencing used glioma tissue, nonneoplastic brain tissue, or PBMCs (not recorded which). The CDR3 is CASSLAQGVTEAFF. CDR3 in DNA: TGTGCCAGCAGCTTAGCACAGGGCGTCACTGAAGCTTTCTTT.